This T cell receptor (beta chain) was observed in a study of vaccination and CD4 T cells after COVID-19. To note about this clonotype: Its target is unknown.

The assay that was used to sequence DNA from cultured CD4+ T cells was the Oncomine TCR Beta short-read assay. TCRdb itself ran the PCR reads through MiXCR, one entry per CDR3 protein. The table lists some 24,000 distinct CDR3 sequences, less than 40% of them singletons. The CDR3 is 15 residues long. Trimming shortened V by 6 bases and J by 3 bases, and 15 bases separated the two germline ends. Per the germline V gene, CDR1 is MNHEY and CDR2 is SVGEGT. Time point meaning: late sampling 161 to 241 days after vaccination in three convalescent patients. Treatment described: roughly ten-day PBMC culture with coronavirus spike peptide pools or control peptides (ViraFEST assay).

The chain joins TRBV6-2 or TRBV6-3 to TRBJ1-5, with D tentatively TRBD1 (6 bases). The sample was CD4+ T cells from blood, cultured in vitro, taken about 7 months after SARS-CoV-2 vaccination. The TCR originated in a human donor who had recovered from COVID-19. This chain's CDR3 is CASRSPTGINQPQHF. The CDR3 DNA reads as TGTGCCAGCAGATCCCCGACAGGAATCAATCAGCCCCAGCATTTT.